Listed here are 5 T cell receptor beta chains from one sample, sequenced in a study of shared clonotypes between healthy human individuals. Generated by immunoSEQ multiplex PCR, the TCRdb table keeps only in-frame clones and is missing some. Of about 1.5 million clones in the sample, under 99% were seen once. The sample comprised naive CD4+ T cells sorted from blood. Regarding subset: CD45RA+ positively selected. These receptors all stem from a man aged 30 to 39 in good health.

V gene TRBV15 combines with J gene TRBJ2-5; D uncertain. CDR1 LNHNV and CDR2 YYDKDF come from the germline V gene (reference sequence). CDR3 size: 17 residues. V dropped 1 base and J dropped 2 bases, with 17 bases sitting between them. The CDR3 spells CATSRVPLGSRQETQYF. CDR3 in DNA: TGTGCCACCAGCAGAGTCCCCCTGGGAAGCAGACAAGAGACCCAGTACTTC.

CDR3 residues: CASSGEASYEQYF. CDR3 DNA sequence: TGTGCCAGCAGCGGGGAAGCATCCTACGAGCAGTACTTC. This chain joins TRBV9 and TRBJ2-7; D remains ambiguous. Germline V gives CDR1 SGDLS, CDR2 YYNGEE. The length of the CDR3 is 13 residues. The V end lost 3 bases, the J end lost 1 base, and 8 bases lay between the germline ends.

A remark on this clone: This sample includes further DNA sequences coding for the same CDR3. V usage is TRBV28 and J usage is TRBJ2-3; D gene ambiguous. Germline CDR1 reads MDHEN; CDR2 reads SYDVKM. Trimming stripped 3 bases from V and 2 bases from J, with 3 bases between. There are 12 residues in the CDR3. In DNA, the CDR3 is TGTGCCAGCAGTTTGTCCACAGATACGCAGTATTTT. Its protein is CASSLSTDTQYF.

V gene TRBV9 combines with J gene TRBJ1-1, with D possibly TRBD1 on 6 matching bases. CDR3 length: 14 amino acids. V was clipped by 4 bases and J by 7 bases, with 17 bases between them. Germline lookup yields CDR1 SGDLS and CDR2 YYNGEE. Here the CDR3 DNA reads TGTGCCAGCAGCCGATCTACAGGGCAGGTTGAAGCTTTCTTT. The encoded protein is CASSRSTGQVEAFF.

Comment on this clone: The same CDR3 is also encoded by other DNA sequences in this sample. The gene calls are TRBV19 and TRBJ1-1; no firm D call. Trimming took off 4 bases at V and 2 bases at J, with 5 bases between the two ends. Germline V gene sequence: CDR1 LNHDA, CDR2 SQIVND (reference sequence). The CDR3 loop spans 12 amino acids. Written as DNA, the CDR3 is TGTGCCAGTAGTAGGAGAAACACTGAAGCTTTCTTT. Its translation: CASSRRNTEAFF.